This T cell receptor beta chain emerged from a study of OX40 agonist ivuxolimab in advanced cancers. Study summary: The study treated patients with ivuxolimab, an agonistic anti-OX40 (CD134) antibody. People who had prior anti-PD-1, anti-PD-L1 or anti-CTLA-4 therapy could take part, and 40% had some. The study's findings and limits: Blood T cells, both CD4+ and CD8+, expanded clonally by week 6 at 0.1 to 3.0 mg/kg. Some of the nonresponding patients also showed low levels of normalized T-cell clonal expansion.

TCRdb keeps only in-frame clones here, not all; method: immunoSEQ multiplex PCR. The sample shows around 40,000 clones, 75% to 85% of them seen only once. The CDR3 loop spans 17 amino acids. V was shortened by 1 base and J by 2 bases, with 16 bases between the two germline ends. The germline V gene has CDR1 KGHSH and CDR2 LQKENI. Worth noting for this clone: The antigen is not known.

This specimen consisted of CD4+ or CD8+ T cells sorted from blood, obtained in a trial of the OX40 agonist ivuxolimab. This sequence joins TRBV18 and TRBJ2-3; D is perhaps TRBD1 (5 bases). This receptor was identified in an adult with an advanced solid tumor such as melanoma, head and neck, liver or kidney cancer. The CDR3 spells CASSPLTRRQNTDTQYF. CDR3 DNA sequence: TGTGCCAGCTCACCACTAACCCGACGACAGAACACAGATACGCAGTATTTT.